What follows is one TCR beta chain and its context. These data originate in a study of blood T cell repertoires in COVID-19. With 8 bases removed from V and 0 bases from J, the gap between germline ends came to 13 bases. From germline, CDR1 is SGHVS and CDR2 FQNEAQ. This CDR3 is built from 14 residues. Methods used by the authors: Cell counts per sample came from amplifying reference gene primers. The protocol was immunoSEQ multiplex PCR, while the TCRdb copy is restricted to in-frame clones and leaves out a portion. The V and J calls and clone size come from that table; D and trimming were worked out from the DNA. The data hold fewer than 350,000 clones, with around 90% observed a single time.

The sequenced sample consisted of PBMCs or T cells enriched from blood (not recorded which). The TCR comes from a woman aged 40 to 50 who had recovered from COVID-19. V usage is TRBV7-8 and J usage is TRBJ1-1; D is ambiguous. DNA of the CDR3: TGTGCCAGCGGTTTAAGAGTTTTGAACACTGAAGCTTTCTTT. Its translation is CASGLRVLNTEAFF.